This T cell receptor beta chain originates from a study of T cell responses to AZD1222 COVID-19 vaccine. Sequencing was performed with immunoSEQ multiplex PCR; in TCRdb, only in-frame clones are kept and a portion is missing. This table has some 120,000 clones, roughly nine tenths appearing once. Remarks on this clone: The antigen is undetermined.

Pooling of second doses given at about 4 or about 12 weeks was done. CDR3 size: 15 residues. Deletions cut 10 bases from V and 0 bases from J, with 16 bases between. CDR1 and CDR2 from the germline V gene are MNHEY and SVGAGI. Whole-study findings and limits: None of the repertoires were sampled until the peak T cell response had passed. White British people made up most donors, females outnumbered males, and clonal diversity was possibly underestimated. At baseline, seropositivity was found in only six or seven AZD1222 recipients.

The clonotype comes from an adult who received the AZD1222 COVID-19 vaccine. Sequenced here: peripheral blood, sampled 28 days after the second AZD1222 dose. V and J are TRBV6-5 and TRBJ2-1, with D perhaps assigned TRBD1 or TRBD2 (5 bases each). The CDR3 DNA follows: TGTGCCACTTCCCGGGACCCGAGCTCCTACAATGAGCAGTTCTTC. Its protein product is CATSRDPSSYNEQFF.